This T cell receptor (beta chain) was found in a study of molecular identifiers for immune sequencing clone quantification. Findings of the study overall: The study found clones above 20 RNA copies held over 99% of effector molecules and under 1% in naive cells. Sizes of highly expanded clones could be underestimated through identical TCRs sharing a barcode.

Previously described methods and listed TCR primers produced bulk TCR libraries. TCRdb analysed the PCR reads with MiXCR anew, one entry per CDR3 protein. The sample contains roughly 630,000 distinct CDR3 sequences, 25% of which appear only once. Comments on this clonotype: Its matching antigen is unknown.

V dropped 5 bases and J dropped 7 bases, with 21 bases sitting between them. The CDR3 is made up of 17 amino acids. CDR1 and CDR2 (germline): SGHVS, FNYEAQ. Libraries of naive CD8 T cells were made from approximately 20,000 to 1,000,000 sorted cells. They used 10%, 30% or 50% RNA. The sequencing sample was made of naive CD8+ T cells from blood, with Jurkat cell RNA spiked in. The sample's subset: FACS-sorted CD8+CD4-CCR7+CD45RA+ naive T cells. This TCR was recovered from a human donor in good health. Some libraries in this study had Jurkat cell RNA spiked in. The chain recombines TRBV7-6 with TRBJ1-6; no clear D gene. The CDR3 nucleotides are TGTGCCAGCAGCACTATAACCGACTGGGGAAAGAATTCACCCCTCCACTTT. Protein: CASSTITDWGKNSPLHF.